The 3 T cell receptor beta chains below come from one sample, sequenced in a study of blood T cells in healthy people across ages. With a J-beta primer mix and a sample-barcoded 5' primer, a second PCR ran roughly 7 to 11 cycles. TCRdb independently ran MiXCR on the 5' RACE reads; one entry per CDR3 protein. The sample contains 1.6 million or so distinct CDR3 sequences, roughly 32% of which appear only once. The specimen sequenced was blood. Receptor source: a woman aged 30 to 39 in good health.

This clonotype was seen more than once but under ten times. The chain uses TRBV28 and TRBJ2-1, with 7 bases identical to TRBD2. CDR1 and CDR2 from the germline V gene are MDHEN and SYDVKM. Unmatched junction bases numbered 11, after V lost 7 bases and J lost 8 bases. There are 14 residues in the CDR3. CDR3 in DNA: TGTGCCAGCAAGGCGGGAGCGCACCGCGATGAGCAGTTCTTC. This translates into CASKAGAHRDEQFF.

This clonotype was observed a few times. The CDR3 bases are TGTGCCAGCAGCGCACCGCGGCAGCCCTCTGGGGCCAACGTCCTGACTTTC. It yields the protein CASSAPRQPSGANVLTF. This chain uses TRBV9 with TRBJ2-6, with D unresolved. Germline CDR1 SGDLS, CDR2 YYNGEE. The CDR3 has 17 residues. The V end lost 3 bases, the J end lost 0 bases, and 13 bases lay between the germline ends.

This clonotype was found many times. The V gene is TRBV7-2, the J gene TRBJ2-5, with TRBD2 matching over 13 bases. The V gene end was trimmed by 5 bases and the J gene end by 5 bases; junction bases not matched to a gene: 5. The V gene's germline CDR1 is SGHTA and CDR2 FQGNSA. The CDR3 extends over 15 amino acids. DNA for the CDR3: TGTGCCAGCAGCCGACTAGCGGGGGGTGGGGAGACCCAGTACTTC. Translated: CASSRLAGGGETQYF.